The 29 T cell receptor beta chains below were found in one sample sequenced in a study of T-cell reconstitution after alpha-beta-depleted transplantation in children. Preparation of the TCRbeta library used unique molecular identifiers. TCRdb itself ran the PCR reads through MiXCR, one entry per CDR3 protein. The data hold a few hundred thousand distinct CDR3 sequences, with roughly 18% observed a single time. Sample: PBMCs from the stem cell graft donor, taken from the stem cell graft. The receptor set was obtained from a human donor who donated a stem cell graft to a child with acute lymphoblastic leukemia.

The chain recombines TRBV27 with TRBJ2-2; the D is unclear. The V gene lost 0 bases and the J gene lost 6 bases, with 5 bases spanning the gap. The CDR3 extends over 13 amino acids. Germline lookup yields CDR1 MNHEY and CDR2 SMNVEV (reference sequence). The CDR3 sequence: CASSLSGSGELFF. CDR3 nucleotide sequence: TGTGCCAGCAGTTTATCAGGCTCCGGGGAGCTGTTTTTT.

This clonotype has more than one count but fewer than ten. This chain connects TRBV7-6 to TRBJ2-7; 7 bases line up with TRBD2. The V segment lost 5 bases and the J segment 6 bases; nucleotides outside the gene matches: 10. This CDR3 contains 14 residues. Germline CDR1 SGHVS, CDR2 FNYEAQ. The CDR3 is CASSEGGSYGEQYF. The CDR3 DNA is TGTGCCAGCAGCGAAGGCGGGAGTTATGGCGAGCAGTACTTC.

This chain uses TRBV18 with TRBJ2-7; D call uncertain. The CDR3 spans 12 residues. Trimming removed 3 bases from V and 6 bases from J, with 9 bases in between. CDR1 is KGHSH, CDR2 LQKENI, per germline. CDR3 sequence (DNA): TGTGCCAGCTCACCCGGACGGGTCGAGCAGTACTTC. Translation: CASSPGRVEQYF.

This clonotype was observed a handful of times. The CDR3 coding sequence is TGTGCCAGCAGCTCGGAACTAGCGGTAAACAATGAGCAGTTCTTC. Translated: CASSSELAVNNEQFF. The chain recombines TRBV7-9 with TRBJ2-1; TRBD2 matches at 8 bases. The CDR3 length is 15 residues. The J segment lost 5 bases and the V segment lost 4 bases, leaving 7 bases of the junction unmatched. Germline CDR1 reads SEHNR; CDR2 reads FQNEAQ (reference sequence).

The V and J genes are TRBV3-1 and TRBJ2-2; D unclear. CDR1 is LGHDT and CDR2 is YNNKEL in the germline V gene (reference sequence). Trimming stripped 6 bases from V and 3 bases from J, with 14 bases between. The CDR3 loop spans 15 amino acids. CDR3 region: CASSRRSLDTGELFF. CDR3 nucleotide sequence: TGTGCCAGCAGTCGACGCTCTCTAGACACCGGGGAGCTGTTTTTT.

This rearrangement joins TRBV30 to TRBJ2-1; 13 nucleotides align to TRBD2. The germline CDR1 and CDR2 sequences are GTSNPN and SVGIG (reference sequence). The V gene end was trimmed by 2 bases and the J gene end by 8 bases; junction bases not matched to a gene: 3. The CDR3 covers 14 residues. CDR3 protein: CAWSRTSGSYEQFF. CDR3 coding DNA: TGTGCCTGGAGTCGGACTAGCGGGAGCTATGAGCAGTTCTTC.

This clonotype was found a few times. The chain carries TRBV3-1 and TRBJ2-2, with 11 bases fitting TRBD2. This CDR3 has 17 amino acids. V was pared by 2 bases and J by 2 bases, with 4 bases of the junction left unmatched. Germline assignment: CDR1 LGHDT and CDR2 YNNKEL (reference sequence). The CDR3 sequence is CASSQPGLADNTGELFF. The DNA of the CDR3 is TGTGCCAGCAGCCAACCGGGACTAGCGGACAACACCGGGGAGCTGTTTTTT.

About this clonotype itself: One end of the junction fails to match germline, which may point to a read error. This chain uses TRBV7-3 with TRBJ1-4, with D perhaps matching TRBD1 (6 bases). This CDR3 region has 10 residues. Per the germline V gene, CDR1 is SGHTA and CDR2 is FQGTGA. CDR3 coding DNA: TGTGCCAGCAGCTTGACAGGCCCCATTTTT. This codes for CASSLTGPIF.

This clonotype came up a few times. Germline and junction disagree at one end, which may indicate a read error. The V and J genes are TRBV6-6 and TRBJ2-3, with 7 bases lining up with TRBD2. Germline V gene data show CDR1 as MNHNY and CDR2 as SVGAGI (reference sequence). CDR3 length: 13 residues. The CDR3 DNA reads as TGTGCCAGCACCGAGACGGGGGGACTGCCCCCGGGTTTT. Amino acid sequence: CASTETGGLPPGF.

The DNA for the CDR3 is TGTGCCACCAGCAGTTGGGACAGGGGGTACGAGCAGTACTTC. Its translation: CATSSWDRGYEQYF. The chain links TRBV15 to TRBJ2-7, with 11 bases fitting TRBD1. The V gene's germline CDR1 is LNHNV and CDR2 YYDKDF (reference sequence). J gave up 4 bases and V 3 bases, and 2 bases lay outside the gene matches. There are 14 residues in the CDR3.

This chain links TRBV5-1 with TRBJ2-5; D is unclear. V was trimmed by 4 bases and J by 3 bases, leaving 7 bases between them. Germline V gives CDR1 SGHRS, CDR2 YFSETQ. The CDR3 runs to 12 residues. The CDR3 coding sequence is TGCGCCAGCAGCGGCGGTAAAGAGACCCAGTACTTC. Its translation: CASSGGKETQYF.

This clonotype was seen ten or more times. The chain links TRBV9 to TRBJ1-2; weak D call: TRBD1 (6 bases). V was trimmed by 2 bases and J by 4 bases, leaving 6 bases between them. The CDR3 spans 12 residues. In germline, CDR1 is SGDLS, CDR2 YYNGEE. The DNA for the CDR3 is TGTGCCAGCAGCGTGGACAGCTATGGCTACACCTTC. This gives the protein CASSVDSYGYTF.

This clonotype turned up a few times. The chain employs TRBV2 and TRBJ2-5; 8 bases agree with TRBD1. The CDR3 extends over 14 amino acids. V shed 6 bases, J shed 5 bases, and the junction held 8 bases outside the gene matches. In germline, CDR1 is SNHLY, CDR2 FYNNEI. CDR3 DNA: TGTGCCAGCAGAGTATCGGGACAGGCGGAGACCCAGTACTTC. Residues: CASRVSGQAETQYF.

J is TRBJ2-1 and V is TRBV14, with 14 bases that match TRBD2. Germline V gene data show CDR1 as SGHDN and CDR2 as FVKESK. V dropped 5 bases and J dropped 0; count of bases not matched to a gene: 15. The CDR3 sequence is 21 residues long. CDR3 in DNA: TGTGCCAGCAGCTCGCTAGGACTAGCGGGAGGCCGGAGGGGCTCCTACAATGAGCAGTTCTTC. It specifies CASSSLGLAGGRRGSYNEQFF.

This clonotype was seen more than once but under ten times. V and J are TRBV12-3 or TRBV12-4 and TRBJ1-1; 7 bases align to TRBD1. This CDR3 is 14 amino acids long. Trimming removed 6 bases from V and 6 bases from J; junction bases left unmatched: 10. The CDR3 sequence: CASSEYRGGAEAFF. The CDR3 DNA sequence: TGTGCCAGCAGCGAATACAGGGGTGGCGCTGAAGCTTTCTTT.

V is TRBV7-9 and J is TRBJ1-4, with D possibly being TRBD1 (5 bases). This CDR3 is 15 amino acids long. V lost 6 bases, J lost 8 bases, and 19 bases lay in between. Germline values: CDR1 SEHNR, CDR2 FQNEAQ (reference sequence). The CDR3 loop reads CASRSGGGIVEKLFF. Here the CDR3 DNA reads TGTGCCAGCAGGTCGGGTGGGGGGATCGTCGAAAAACTGTTTTTT.

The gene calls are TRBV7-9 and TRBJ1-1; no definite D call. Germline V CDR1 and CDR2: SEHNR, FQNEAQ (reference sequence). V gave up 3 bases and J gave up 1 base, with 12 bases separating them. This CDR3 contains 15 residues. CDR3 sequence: CASSFRTLRNTEAFF. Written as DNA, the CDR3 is TGTGCCAGCAGCTTCCGGACCCTTAGGAACACTGAAGCTTTCTTT.

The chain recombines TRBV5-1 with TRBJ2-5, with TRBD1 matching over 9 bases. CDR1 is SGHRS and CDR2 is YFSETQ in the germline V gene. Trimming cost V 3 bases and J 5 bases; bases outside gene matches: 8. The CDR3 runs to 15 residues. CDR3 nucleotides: TGCGCCAGCAGCTCCGGGACAGGGAATGGGGAGACCCAGTACTTC. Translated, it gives CASSSGTGNGETQYF.

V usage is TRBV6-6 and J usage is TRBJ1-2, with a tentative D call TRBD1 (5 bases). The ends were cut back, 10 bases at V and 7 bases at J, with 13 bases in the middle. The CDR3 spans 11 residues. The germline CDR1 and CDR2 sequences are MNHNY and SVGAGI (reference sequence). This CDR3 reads CATGGGGGYTF. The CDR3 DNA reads TGTGCCACCGGGGGAGGTGGTGGCTACACCTTC.

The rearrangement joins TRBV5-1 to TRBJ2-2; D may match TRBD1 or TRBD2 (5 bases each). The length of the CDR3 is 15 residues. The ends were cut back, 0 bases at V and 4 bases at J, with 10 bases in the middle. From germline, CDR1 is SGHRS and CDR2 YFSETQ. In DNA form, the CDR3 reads TGCGCCAGCAGCTTGGTTCCGGGGCCCACCGGGGAGCTGTTTTTT. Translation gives CASSLVPGPTGELFF.

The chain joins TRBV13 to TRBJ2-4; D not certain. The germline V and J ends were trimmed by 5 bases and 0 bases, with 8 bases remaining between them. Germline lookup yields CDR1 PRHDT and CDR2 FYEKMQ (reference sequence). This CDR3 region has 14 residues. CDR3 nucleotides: TGTGCCAGCAGCCGGTCTTTAGCCAAAAACATTCAGTACTTC. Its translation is CASSRSLAKNIQYF.

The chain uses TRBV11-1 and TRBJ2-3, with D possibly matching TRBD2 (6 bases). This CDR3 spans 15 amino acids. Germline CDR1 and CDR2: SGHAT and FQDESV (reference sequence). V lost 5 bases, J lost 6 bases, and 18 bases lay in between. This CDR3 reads CASSDIAGRFDTQYF. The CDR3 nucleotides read TGTGCCAGCAGCGACATTGCGGGAAGGTTTGATACGCAGTATTTT.

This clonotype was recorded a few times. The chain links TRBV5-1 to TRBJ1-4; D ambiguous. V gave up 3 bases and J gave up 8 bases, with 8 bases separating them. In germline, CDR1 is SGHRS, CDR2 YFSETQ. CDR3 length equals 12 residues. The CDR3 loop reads CASSSLEEKLFF. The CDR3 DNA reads TGCGCCAGCAGCTCCTTAGAGGAAAAACTGTTTTTT.

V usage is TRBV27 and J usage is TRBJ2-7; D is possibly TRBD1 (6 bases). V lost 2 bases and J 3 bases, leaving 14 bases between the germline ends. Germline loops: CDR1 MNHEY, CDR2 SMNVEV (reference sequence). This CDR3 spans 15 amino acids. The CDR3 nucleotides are TGTGCCAGCAGTTTAAGAGGGGGATCCTTCTACGAGCAGTACTTC. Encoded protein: CASSLRGGSFYEQYF.

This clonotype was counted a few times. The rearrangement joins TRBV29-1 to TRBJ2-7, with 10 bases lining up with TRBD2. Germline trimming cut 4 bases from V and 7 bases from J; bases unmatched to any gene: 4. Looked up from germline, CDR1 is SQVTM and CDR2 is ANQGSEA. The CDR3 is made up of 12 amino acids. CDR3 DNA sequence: TGCAGCGTTGTACTAGCGGGGAGGGAGCAGTACTTC. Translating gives CSVVLAGREQYF.

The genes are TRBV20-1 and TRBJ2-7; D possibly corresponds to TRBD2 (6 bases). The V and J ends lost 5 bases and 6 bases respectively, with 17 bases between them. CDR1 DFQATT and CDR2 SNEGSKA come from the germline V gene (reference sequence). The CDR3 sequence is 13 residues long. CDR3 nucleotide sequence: TGCAGTGCTGTCCGGGACTCTAAACGCGAGCAGTACTTC. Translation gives CSAVRDSKREQYF.

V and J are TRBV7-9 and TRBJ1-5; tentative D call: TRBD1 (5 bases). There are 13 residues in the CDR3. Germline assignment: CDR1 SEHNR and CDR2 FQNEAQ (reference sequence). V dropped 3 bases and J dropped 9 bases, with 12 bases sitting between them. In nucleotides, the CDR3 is TGTGCCAGCAGCTTGGGACTCCTTCGGCCCCAGCATTTT. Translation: CASSLGLLRPQHF.

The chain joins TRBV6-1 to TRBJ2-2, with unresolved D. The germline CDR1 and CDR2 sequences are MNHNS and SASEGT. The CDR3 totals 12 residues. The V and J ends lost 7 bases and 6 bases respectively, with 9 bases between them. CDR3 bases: TGTGCCAGCAAGAACATGGCCGGGGAGCTGTTTTTT. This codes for CASKNMAGELFF.

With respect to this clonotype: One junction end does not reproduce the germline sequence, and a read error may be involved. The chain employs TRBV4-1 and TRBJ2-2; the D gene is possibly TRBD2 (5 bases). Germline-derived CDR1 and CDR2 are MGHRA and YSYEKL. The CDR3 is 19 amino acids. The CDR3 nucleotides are TGCGCCAGCAGCCAAGAACAAGCGGCCCTGCTTATGAACACCCGGGAGCTGTTTTTT. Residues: CASSQEQAALLMNTRELFF.